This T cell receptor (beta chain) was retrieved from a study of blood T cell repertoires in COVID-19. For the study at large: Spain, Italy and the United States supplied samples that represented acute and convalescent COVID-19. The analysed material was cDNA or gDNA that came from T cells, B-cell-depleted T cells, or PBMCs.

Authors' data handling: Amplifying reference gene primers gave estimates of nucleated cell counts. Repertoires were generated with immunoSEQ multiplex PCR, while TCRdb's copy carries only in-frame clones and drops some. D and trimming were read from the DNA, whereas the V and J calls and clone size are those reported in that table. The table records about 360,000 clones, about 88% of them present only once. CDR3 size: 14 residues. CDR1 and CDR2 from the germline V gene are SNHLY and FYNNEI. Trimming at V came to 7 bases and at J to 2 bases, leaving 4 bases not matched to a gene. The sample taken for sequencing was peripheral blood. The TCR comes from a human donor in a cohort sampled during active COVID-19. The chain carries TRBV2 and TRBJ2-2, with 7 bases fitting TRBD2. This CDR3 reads CASKRGVNTGELFF. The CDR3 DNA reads TGTGCCAGCAAACGGGGGGTAAACACCGGGGAGCTGTTTTTT.